This T cell receptor beta chain is drawn from a study of T cell clonality in common variable immunodeficiency. Study results and limitations: Authors noted CVID clonality's cause needs subpopulation repertoire sequencing. Common variable immunodeficiency TCR beta sequences reportedly had fewer deletions and N-nucleotide insertions. CVID subjects had higher TCRbeta clonality than healthy controls, most marked in about a third.

Sequencing input was equivalent genomic DNA from CVID and controls. Measured with immunoSEQ multiplex PCR; TCRdb has only the in-frame clones, and not every one. This sample carries around 15,000 clones and no singletons, and 11% to 15% goes to the top ten. CDR3 length equals 14 residues. V lost 1 base to trimming and J lost 2 bases, with 8 bases between them. Germline V gene sequence: CDR1 KGHSH, CDR2 LQKENI. This clone was seen at least ten times. Its antigen is still unknown. The CDR3 goes on 3 residues after the read ends, and that part is filled in from the germline J gene. Other DNA variants within this sample encode the same CDR3. Each donor provided roughly 4.5 to 8.5 ml of heparinized whole blood.

Material: peripheral blood mononuclear cells. This clonotype was obtained from a human donor with common variable immunodeficiency. The chain combines TRBV18 with TRBJ2-5; D may be TRBD1 (5 bases). This CDR3 is CASSPLSGQETQYF. CDR3 DNA (partial): TGTGCCAGCTCACCACTCTCAGGGCAAGAGACC.